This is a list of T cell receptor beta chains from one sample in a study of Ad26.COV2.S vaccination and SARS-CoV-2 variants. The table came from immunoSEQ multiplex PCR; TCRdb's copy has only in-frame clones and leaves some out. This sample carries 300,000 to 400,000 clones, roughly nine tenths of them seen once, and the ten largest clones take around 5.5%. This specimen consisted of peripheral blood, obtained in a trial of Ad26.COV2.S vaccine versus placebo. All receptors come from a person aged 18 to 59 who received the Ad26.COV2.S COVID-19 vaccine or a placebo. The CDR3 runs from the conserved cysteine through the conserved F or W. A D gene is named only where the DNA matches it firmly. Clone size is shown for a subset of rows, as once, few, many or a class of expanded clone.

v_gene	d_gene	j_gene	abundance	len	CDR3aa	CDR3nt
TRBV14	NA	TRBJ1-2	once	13	CASSQTQVGGYTF	TGTGCCAGCAGTCAAACCCAAGTGGGAGGCTACACCTTC
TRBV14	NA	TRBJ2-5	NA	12	CASSQDPETQYF	TGTGCCAGCAGCCAAGATCCAGAGACCCAGTACTTC
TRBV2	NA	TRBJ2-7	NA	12	CASSYSSYEQYF	TGTGCCAGCAGTTACAGCTCCTACGAGCAGTACTTC
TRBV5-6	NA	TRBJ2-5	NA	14	CASSAWSVQETQYF	TGTGCCAGCAGCGCTTGGAGCGTCCAGGAGACCCAGTACTTC
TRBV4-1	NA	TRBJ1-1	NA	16	CASSPFEVGVGTEAFF	TGCGCCAGCAGCCCCTTTGAGGTGGGAGTCGGCACTGAAGCTTTCTTT
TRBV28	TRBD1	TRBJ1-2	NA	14	CASRLDRVRSGYTF	TGTGCCAGCAGATTAGACAGGGTAAGAAGTGGCTACACCTTC
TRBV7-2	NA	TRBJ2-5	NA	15	CATTQGQEGGKTQYF	TGTGCCACCACCCAAGGTCAGGAAGGGGGAAAGACCCAGTACTTC
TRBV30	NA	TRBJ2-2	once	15	CAWNLAGQNTGELFF	TGTGCCTGGAATCTTGCGGGACAGAACACCGGGGAGCTGTTTTTT
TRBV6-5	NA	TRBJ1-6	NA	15	CASSNLQGSNSPLHF	TGTGCCAGCAGCAACCTGCAGGGGTCAAATTCACCCCTCCACTTT
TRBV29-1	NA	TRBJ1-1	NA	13	CSVDGGERTEAFF	TGCAGCGTTGACGGGGGGGAAAGAACTGAAGCTTTCTTT